The 24 T cell receptor beta chains given below trace back to one sample, sequenced in a study of cytomegalovirus exposure and HLA in healthy donors. Primers: 60 Vbeta forward and 13 Jbeta reverse. TCRdb's table, derived via immunoSEQ multiplex PCR, lists solely in-frame clones and lacks some. The sample contains 100,000 to 150,000 clones, 77% of which appear only once. Input material: PBMCs. The origin of the receptors is a male donor in good health and CMV-seropositive.

The chain combines TRBV19 with TRBJ2-2; perhaps TRBD1 as D (6 bases). This CDR3 has 15 amino acids. The ends were cut back, 6 bases at V and 1 base at J, with 12 bases in the middle. Germline CDR1 LNHDA, CDR2 SQIVND (reference sequence). DNA of the CDR3: TGTGCCAGTAGCACCGGGACACTGAACACCGGGGAGCTGTTTTTT. As protein: CASSTGTLNTGELFF.

The V gene is TRBV23-1, the J gene TRBJ1-3; TRBD1 agrees at 7 bases. TRBV23-1 is recorded as an ORF, its role being uncertain. There are 16 residues in the CDR3. After removal of 0 bases from V and 1 base from J, the junction contained 3 bases not matched to a gene. The CDR3 sequence is CASSQSPTGSGNTIYF. The DNA of the CDR3 is TGCGCCAGCAGTCAATCTCCGACAGGGTCTGGAAACACCATATATTTT.

The sample holds a few counts of this clone. This sequence joins TRBV27 and TRBJ1-1; possibly TRBD1 for D (5 bases). V shed 4 bases and J shed 0 bases, with 9 bases lying between them. The CDR3 has 14 amino acids. Per the germline V gene, CDR1 is MNHEY and CDR2 is SMNVEV (reference sequence). The CDR3 bases are TGTGCCAGCAGTTCCTTGGACATGAACACTGAAGCTTTCTTT. Protein: CASSSLDMNTEAFF.

J is TRBJ1-2 and V is TRBV7-8; tentative D call: TRBD1 (6 bases). Trimming removed 2 bases from V and 4 bases from J, with 23 bases in between. The CDR3 totals 18 residues. Germline CDR1 is SGHVS and CDR2 is FQNEAQ. The CDR3 region is CASSLYLRQGLTSYGYTF. DNA for the CDR3: TGTGCCAGCAGCTTATACCTCCGGCAGGGGCTTACTAGCTATGGCTACACCTTC.

The rearrangement links TRBV2 to TRBJ1-3; the D is unclear. With 0 bases removed from V and 3 bases from J, the gap between germline ends came to 3 bases. CDR3 length: 13 amino acids. CDR1 and CDR2 from the germline V gene are SNHLY and FYNNEI. This CDR3 is CASSEANGNTIYF. DNA of the CDR3: TGTGCCAGCAGTGAAGCTAATGGAAACACCATATATTTT. Drawing the rest from reference TRBV2 and TRBJ1-3, the complete variable domain is EPEVTQTPSHQVTQMGQEVILRCVPISNHLYFYWYRQILGQKVEFLVSFYNNEISEKSEIFDDQFSVERPDGSNFTLKIRSTKLEDSAMYFCASSEANGNTIYFGEGSWLTVV.

This chain connects TRBV15 to TRBJ2-2; D is perhaps TRBD2 (5 bases). Germline CDR1 reads LNHNV; CDR2 reads YYDKDF (reference sequence). The CDR3 is 14 amino acids. Trimming took off 5 bases at V and 4 bases at J, with 11 bases between the two ends. In DNA, the CDR3 is TGTGCCACCAGCCTAACGGGGTTCACCGGGGAGCTGTTTTTT. Its translation: CATSLTGFTGELFF.

Details on this clone: One end of the junction fails to match germline, which may point to a read error. The chain joins TRBV28 to TRBJ2-6; TRBD1 aligns across 7 bases. CDR1 is MDHEN and CDR2 is SYDVKM in the germline V gene. CDR3 size: 15 residues. The CDR3 nucleotides are TGTGCCAGCAGTATCACAGGGGCTGGGGCCAACGGCCTGACTTTC. It yields the protein CASSITGAGANGLTF.

This clone showed up just a few times. The same CDR3 arises from other DNA sequences in this sample as well. V usage is TRBV2 and J usage is TRBJ2-7; D is ambiguous. The V gene lost 4 bases and the J gene lost 4 bases, with 5 bases spanning the gap. Germline CDR1 is SNHLY and CDR2 is FYNNEI. The CDR3 is made up of 11 amino acids. The CDR3 loop is CASSGGYEQYF. CDR3 nucleotide sequence: TGTGCCAGCAGTGGCGGATACGAGCAGTACTTC. Together with reference TRBV2 and TRBJ2-7, the CDR3 gives the full variable domain: EPEVTQTPSHQVTQMGQEVILRCVPISNHLYFYWYRQILGQKVEFLVSFYNNEISEKSEIFDDQFSVERPDGSNFTLKIRSTKLEDSAMYFCASSGGYEQYFGPGTRLTVT.

This chain's CDR3 is CASSTLTGERTEAFF. CDR3 DNA sequence: TGTGCCAGCAGCACCCTAACAGGGGAAAGGACTGAAGCTTTCTTT. The genes are TRBV28 and TRBJ1-1; 7 bases match TRBD1. CDR1 MDHEN and CDR2 SYDVKM come from the germline V gene. V trimming: 6 bases; J trimming: 5 bases; junction bases outside the gene matches: 12. The CDR3 length is 15 residues.

The rearrangement links TRBV5-6 to TRBJ2-1; D is ambiguous. CDR1 and CDR2 (germline): SGHDT, YYEEEE. Trimming stripped 1 base from V and 0 bases from J, with 14 bases between. The CDR3 is made up of 17 amino acids. The CDR3 bases are TGTGCCAGCAGCTTGTTAGGCGGATCGAGCTCCTACAATGAGCAGTTCTTC. This gives the protein CASSLLGGSSSYNEQFF.

The chain joins TRBV7-9 to TRBJ2-7, with 11 bases matching TRBD2. Germline V gene lookup returns CDR1 SEHNR and CDR2 FQNEAQ (reference sequence). V dropped 5 bases and J dropped 13; count of bases not matched to a gene: 10. This CDR3 contains 13 residues. The CDR3, as DNA: TGTGCCAGCAGCACTGGACTAGCGGGCCCTAGTTACTTC. Translation: CASSTGLAGPSYF.

This chain uses TRBV6-5 with TRBJ2-2, with TRBD1 as a possible D gene (7 bases). V was pared by 7 bases and J by 5 bases, with 14 bases between. Germline CDR1 MNHEY, CDR2 SVGAGI. This CDR3 comprises 14 residues. The CDR3 DNA sequence: TGTGCCAGCACACGACAGGGAGGTACCGGGGAGCTGTTTTTT. It specifies CASTRQGGTGELFF.

The chain joins TRBV18 to TRBJ1-5; the D gene is possibly TRBD1 (5 bases). The length of the CDR3 is 13 residues. V dropped 3 bases and J dropped 6 bases, with 9 bases sitting between them. Germline lookup yields CDR1 KGHSH and CDR2 LQKENI. The CDR3 DNA reads as TGTGCCAGCTCACCGACAGAGAGTCAGCCCCAGCATTTT. As protein: CASSPTESQPQHF.

V is TRBV9 and J is TRBJ2-1; 13 bases map to TRBD2. Germline CDR1 and CDR2: SGDLS and YYNGEE. CDR3 length: 14 amino acids. Trimming at V came to 4 bases and at J to 8 bases, leaving 3 bases not matched to a gene. The CDR3 here is CASSLGLAGDEQFF. The CDR3 DNA is TGTGCCAGCAGCCTCGGACTAGCGGGAGATGAGCAGTTCTTC.

The gene calls are TRBV6-6 and TRBJ2-2; 13 nucleotides agree with TRBD2. Trimming cost V 7 bases and J 6 bases; bases outside gene matches: 2. CDR3 size: 14 residues. Germline assignment: CDR1 MNHNY and CDR2 SVGAGI (reference sequence). CDR3 sequence: CASTGLAGAGELFF. DNA for the CDR3: TGTGCCAGCACCGGACTAGCGGGGGCCGGGGAGCTGTTTTTT.

This clone was seen a few times. The V and J genes are TRBV18 and TRBJ2-7; tentatively, D is TRBD2 (6 bases). The V gene's germline CDR1 is KGHSH and CDR2 LQKENI. The CDR3 consists of 13 residues. V dropped 5 bases and J dropped 4 bases, with 12 bases sitting between them. The DNA of the CDR3 is TGTGCCAGCTCAGGCGGGGCCGGGTACGAGCAGTACTTC. Translating it yields CASSGGAGYEQYF.

This clone was detected a few times. The CDR3 loop reads CASSLPTMGPYEQYF. The CDR3 DNA sequence: TGTGCCAGCAGCCTACCGACTATGGGCCCCTACGAGCAGTACTTC. The gene calls are TRBV5-6 and TRBJ2-7, with a possible D match to TRBD2 (5 bases). Germline V gives CDR1 SGHDT, CDR2 YYEEEE. The CDR3 is 15 amino acids. V lost 4 bases and J lost 2, with 16 bases in between.

This clone was observed a single time. The rearrangement links TRBV30 to TRBJ1-2; the match to TRBD1 covers 7 bases. CDR3 length: 16 residues. Looked up from germline, CDR1 is GTSNPN and CDR2 is SVGIG (reference sequence). The V segment lost 8 bases and the J segment 1 base; nucleotides outside the gene matches: 16. The CDR3 DNA reads as TGTGCCGGAACAGCCCGGGCAGGGGGTTTTAACTATGGCTACACCTTC. It encodes CAGTARAGGFNYGYTF.

There are a few counts of this clone. This chain joins TRBV27 and TRBJ1-2; TRBD1 might be the D (5 bases). The CDR3 contains 14 residues. Per the germline V gene, CDR1 is MNHEY and CDR2 is SMNVEV (reference sequence). Trimming removed 3 bases at V and 5 bases at J, with 13 bases between. The CDR3 coding sequence is TGTGCCAGCAGTTTTCAGGGATCTTCGTATGGCTACACCTTC. This encodes CASSFQGSSYGYTF.

This rearrangement joins TRBV15 to TRBJ1-4; D is ambiguous. The V end was cut by 1 base, the J end by 7 bases, with 7 bases between. Per germline, CDR1 LNHNV and CDR2 YYDKDF (reference sequence). The CDR3 loop spans 13 amino acids. The CDR3 nucleotides read TGTGCCACCAGCAGAGCTAGGAGTGAAAAACTGTTTTTT. Its translation: CATSRARSEKLFF. The variable domain in full, completed from reference TRBV15 and TRBJ1-4, reads DAMVIQNPRYQVTQFGKPVTLSCSQTLNHNVMYWYQQKSSQAPKLLFHYYDKDFNNEADTPDNFQSRRPNTSFCFLDIRSPGLGDTAMYLCATSRARSEKLFFGSGTQLSVL.

The chain joins TRBV5-1 to TRBJ1-4; D perhaps matches TRBD1 (6 bases). This CDR3 comprises 15 residues. V lost 0 bases and J 4 bases, leaving 10 bases between the germline ends. CDR1 is SGHRS and CDR2 is YFSETQ in the germline V gene. CDR3 sequence (DNA): TGCGCCAGCAGCTTGGAACAGGGCCGTAATGAAAAACTGTTTTTT. It encodes CASSLEQGRNEKLFF.

The chain links TRBV19 to TRBJ1-2; perhaps TRBD1 as D (6 bases). The V gene's germline CDR1 is LNHDA and CDR2 SQIVND (reference sequence). V was trimmed by 7 bases and J by 7 bases, leaving 16 bases between them. The CDR3 covers 13 residues. The CDR3 is CASTPGTRGGYTF. The CDR3 DNA reads as TGTGCCAGTACCCCCGGGACCAGGGGTGGCTACACCTTC.

The chain uses TRBV19 and TRBJ2-1; 7 bases agree with TRBD1. V trimming: 0 bases; J trimming: 10 bases; junction bases outside the gene matches: 12. The CDR3 contains 16 residues. CDR1 is LNHDA and CDR2 is SQIVND in the germline V gene (reference sequence). The CDR3 coding sequence is TGTGCCAGTAGTATAGATAGGGACAGACACCGACGGGAGCAGTTCTTC. Its translation: CASSIDRDRHRREQFF.

A few counts support this clone. The chain has TRBV27 and TRBJ1-1; 8 bases agree with TRBD1. V was pared by 5 bases and J by 5 bases, with 13 bases of the junction left unmatched. CDR3 length equals 16 residues. Germline V lookup: CDR1 MNHEY, CDR2 SMNVEV (reference sequence). This chain's CDR3 is CASSPTSRQGRTEAFF. CDR3 nucleotide sequence: TGTGCCAGCAGTCCGACCTCTAGACAGGGGAGGACTGAAGCTTTCTTT.